The rows below give T cell receptor beta chains drawn from one sample of a study of cytomegalovirus exposure and HLA in healthy donors. Profiling relied on immunoSEQ multiplex PCR, and the TCRdb table lists in-frame clones only, not all of them. The profile shows about 130,000 clones, 75% to 80% of them singletons. The sequencing input was PBMCs. These receptors were collected from a man aged 35 to 55 in good health and CMV-seronegative. CDR3s include the opening cysteine and the closing phenylalanine or tryptophan.

V gene | CDR3 protein
TRBV4-2 | CATSLKWSISGNTIYF
TRBV6-1 | CARRKGAGYGYTF
TRBV29-1 | CSAAVTGTNTEAFF
TRBV9 | CASRGQVGDGELFF
TRBV27 | CASSLIDTNTEAFF
TRBV7-3 | CASSQRAVTGGSGANGLTF
TRBV9 | CAGGARSPLHF
TRBV2 | CASSALNTDTQYF
TRBV2 | CASTRSGPGTQYF
TRBV7-3 | CASSEGPDTYYEQYF
TRBV5-4 | CASSLEGGQGEIQYF
TRBV27 | CASSASGVQEKLFF
TRBV29-1 | CSVAEGLNYGYTF
TRBV7-9 | CASSLVGLNYTDYGYTF
TRBV5-1 | CASSSTARGEAFF
TRBV13 | CASSFQADTDTQYF
TRBV5-6 | CASSLVGGYKGETQYF
TRBV6-1 | CASSENATGFYEQYF
TRBV5-5 | CASSLSGDRGETQYF
TRBV5-4 | CASSLSPGQGALSNSYEQYF
TRBV4-1 | CASSQDSNTDTQYF
TRBV20-1 | CSAREGGTQYF
TRBV7-8 | CASSLSSTEAFF
TRBV5-1 | CASSLEGQAIFSGANGLTF
TRBV27 | CASSFLDRRTEAFF
TRBV19 | CASSKRQGANTGELFF
TRBV10-3 | CAISELGQKIEAFF
TRBV18 | CASSPGQSENTEAFF